This TCR beta chain was sequenced in a study of human T cells and chemical hapten exposure (dated by TCRdb to about 2021). For the wider study: For sensitization, 2% DPC in acetone was applied to an approximately 2 cm by approximately 2 cm area of upper inner arm skin. For TCR sequencing, blood came from 25 to 35 alopecia patients at anywhere from one to four time points (pre-sensitization, 2, 6 and 24 weeks). This study followed changes in the peripheral blood TCR repertoire in vivo during primary and secondary sensitization of alopecia patients to the hapten diphenylcyclopropenone (DPC). Patch testing was done on the upper back using Finn chambers containing 0.01% DPC, and results were scored after 6 days according to International Contact Dermatitis Research Group standards. Libraries were pooled for sequencing, and per-sample TCR yields varied mainly because of small differences in library volumes within the pool. Throughout the study period of 20 to 30 weeks, patients also received therapeutic DPC doses to the scalp every week. Blood samples were taken from patients before sensitization (week 0) and then at 2, 6 and about 24 weeks after DPC sensitization. Alopecia areata with under or over 50% scalp involvement, alopecia totalis and alopecia universalis were represented in the patient cohort, which was mostly female.

General study outcomes and caveats: All patients had alopecia, a presumed autoimmune disease, so their immune response might differ from that of healthy individuals. The number of PT1 expanded TCRs positively correlated with patch test score, significant at thresholds 8, 16 and 32 but not 4. DPC sensitization did not change how many TCRs were above 1 in 1000 frequency, and no evidence was found of alterations in global repertoire structure. Repeated subsampling changed both the strength of the expansion versus patch-test correlation and the threshold at which the correlation became significant. Significantly more large CDR3 similarity clusters were formed by expanded TCRs than by pre-sensitization or healthy control sets, consistent with antigen-driven responses.

For this chain, trimming is 1 base at the V end and 11 bases at the J end, and the number of junction bases without a gene match is 3. The CDR3 goes from the cysteine to the phenylalanine over 15 residues. Only the CDR3 region is kept as DNA, spanning 45 bases read in frame from base 1. As encoded in the germline V gene, CDR1 is MNHNS while CDR2 is SASEGT. Reading the label with the study, this specimen's time point is: patch test 1, 2 weeks after DPC sensitization. Read against the paper, the sample's treatment or condition label means: therapeutic diphenylcyclopropenone sensitization with weekly scalp DPC. At every patch-test visit, the blood draw took place before the patch test was put on. Eligible patients were aged 18 to 70, diagnosed with alopecia, deemed suitable for DPC therapy, and excluded if pregnant. Unfractionated whole blood was collected in Tempus Blood RNA tubes, and total RNA was extracted from that blood.

This clonotype was picked up many times. Its antigen is currently not known. No much larger clone is present one base from it, and per-base qualities are unavailable. Libraries were made using RACE. TCRdb names NextSeq 500 as the instrument used. During library preparation, unique molecular identifiers were attached to individual cDNA molecules so that TCRs could be counted quantitatively and reproducibly. Both TCR alpha and TCR beta chains were sequenced from each blood RNA sample. The study's processing was this. The median number of TCRs per sample was some 100,000, ranging from 23,224 to 690,600. The Decombinator software suite was used to annotate the V, J and CDR3 of the TCR reads. Every sample was subsampled to the same number of TCRs (28,000) for the PS versus PT1 abundance plots. Expanded TCRs were defined as absent before sensitization and observed at least eight times at the 2-week time point. The public reads were quality trimmed at Q25 with fastp and then assembled into clones with MiXCR by TCRdb, keeping productive beta chains. For every CDR3 protein sequence, its rows merge into one entry that carries the most common genes and DNA. TCRdb, not the original authors, processed these V and J calls. Recorded for this sample are some 400,000 distinct CDR3 sequences; roughly 4.8% of them occurred a single time. The ten largest clones capture approximately 2.1% of the sample.

This clonotype was sampled from a woman between 50 and 59 years old with alopecia areata. Some clones in this sample may be carry-over from other donors' samples. Here the chain combines TRBV6-1 and TRBJ2-1, and 15 bases in between align with TRBD2. This material consisted of whole blood, taken in connection with sensitization to the hapten diphenylcyclopropenone (DPC). The CDR3 reads CASSEGGTSGGKQFF. The sequenced DNA is TGTGCCAGCAGTGAAGGTGGGACTAGCGGGGGGAAGCAGTTCTTC.